This T cell receptor beta chain was recorded in a study of CD8 T cells in ankylosing spondylitis. Study results and limitations: A TCR beta motif of several highly homologous variants seemed to mark ankylosing spondylitis blood. Reported data indicate significant enrichment of disease-linked clones within matched ankylosing spondylitis synovial fluid.

Using quantitative 5'-RACE with molecular barcodes, the authors made TCR beta libraries. TCRdb itself ran the 5' RACE reads through MiXCR, one entry per CDR3 protein. The sample holds fewer than 550,000 distinct CDR3 sequences, about 5.2% seen once. The germline V gene has CDR1 MNHNS and CDR2 SASEGT. The length of the CDR3 is 14 residues. The V and J ends lost 8 bases and 2 bases respectively, with 10 bases between them. Points on this clonotype: Its specificity is unknown.

The receptor's source is a male donor with ankylosing spondylitis. The chain combines TRBV6-1 with TRBJ2-6; D is unresolved. The source material was blood, either unsorted or a sorted T cell fraction (not recorded which). For the CDR3, the DNA is TGTGCCAGCCATCCCCTTACTGGGGCCAACGTCCTGACTTTC. It yields the protein CASHPLTGANVLTF.